This TCR beta chain was recorded in a study of identifying expanded T cells in peripheral blood. Study results and limitations: Clone count variance between roughly 2-week samples rose with total template count.

Measured with immunoSEQ multiplex PCR; TCRdb has only the in-frame clones, and not every one. The table has approximately 120,000 clones, about nine tenths seen once. For this clone: Antigen unknown.

CDR1 MDHEN and CDR2 SYDVKM come from the germline V gene. The CDR3 spans 16 residues. J lost 0 bases, V lost 0 bases, and 4 bases had no gene match. The sequenced sample was blood. This sequence originates from a person between 18 and 70 years old in good health. The genes are TRBV28 and TRBJ1-1; TRBD1 matches 7 bases. The CDR3 DNA reads as TGTGCCAGCAGTTTATGGGACAGGCGGTTGAACACTGAAGCTTTCTTT. Its protein product is CASSLWDRRLNTEAFF.